The clone carrying this TCR beta chain has at least ten counts. Its antigen is unknown. These data belong to a study of neurological immune-mediated disorders. Whole-study findings and limits: TCR clonal expansion peaked in HTLV-1-associated myelopathy patients and was lowest in multiple sclerosis patients. The multiple sclerosis repertoire cluster lacked an association with any feature, whether clinical or MRI.

Germline loops: CDR1 SGHRS, CDR2 YFSETQ. Trimming took 0 bases from V and 0 from J, leaving 9 bases between them. This CDR3 contains 15 residues. The unsorted libraries originated from 2 million PBMCs kept at -80 C. By 5'RACE with 10-nucleotide random UMIs, the cDNA was made. TCRdb re-derived calls from the 5' RACE reads in MiXCR, one entry per CDR3 protein. The table shows around 64,000 distinct CDR3 sequences, with 2.5% to 4% occurring only once. Sequencing was done on a sample of PBMCs. The receptor was isolated from a woman aged 45-59 years with multiple sclerosis. The V and J genes are TRBV5-1 and TRBJ1-1; no firm D call. In DNA form, the CDR3 reads TGCGCCAGCAGCTTGGGTACAGCGATGAACACTGAAGCTTTCTTT. It specifies CASSLGTAMNTEAFF.